These 16 T cell receptor beta chains share one sample of origin, sequenced in a study of T-cell reconstitution after alpha-beta-depleted transplantation in children. A TCRbeta library incorporating unique molecular identifiers was prepared. TCRdb reanalysed the PCR reads using MiXCR and keeps one entry per CDR3 protein. The sample lists around 800,000 distinct CDR3 sequences, around 17% occurring once. The sequences come from PBMCs, mostly from graft donor cells, collected 360 days after TCRalphabeta/CD19-depleted stem cell transplant. Receptors were obtained from a male patient between 5 and 17 years old who had a stem cell transplant for acute lymphoblastic leukemia, so the T cells may come from the graft donor.

In its sample, this clonotype was seen a few times. CDR3 protein: CASSALAASTYNEQFF. CDR3 sequence (DNA): TGTGCCAGCAGCGCTCTAGCGGCTAGTACCTACAATGAGCAGTTCTTC. The chain employs TRBV14 and TRBJ2-1; 7 bases agree with TRBD2. The CDR3 loop spans 16 amino acids. Germline V CDR1 and CDR2: SGHDN, FVKESK. V shed 5 bases, J shed 2 bases, and the junction held 9 bases outside the gene matches.

This clonotype was counted between two and nine times. The J gene is TRBJ2-1, the V gene TRBV20-1, with D perhaps TRBD1 (5 bases). Germline V lookup: CDR1 DFQATT, CDR2 SNEGSKA (reference sequence). This CDR3 region has 14 residues. Between the trimmed V and J ends, which lost 1 base and 7 bases, there was a span of 14 bases. The CDR3 is CSARGREFSNEQFF. CDR3 coding DNA: TGCAGTGCTAGAGGCAGGGAATTTTCGAATGAGCAGTTCTTC.

The gene calls are TRBV7-3 and TRBJ2-3; 9 bases align to TRBD2. Trimming took 4 bases from V and 1 from J; bases not matched to a gene: 12. The germline CDR1 and CDR2 sequences are SGHTA and FQGTGA. The CDR3 runs to 18 residues. Here the CDR3 reads CASSSLREGHEGTDTQYF. CDR3 sequence (DNA): TGTGCCAGCAGCTCTCTGCGGGAGGGCCACGAGGGCACAGATACGCAGTATTTT.

The rearrangement links TRBV10-3 to TRBJ2-2; a possible D gene is TRBD2 (6 bases). The CDR3 consists of 14 residues. Germline CDR1 is ENHRY and CDR2 is SYGVKD. Trimming pared 6 bases from V and 1 base from J, leaving 9 bases between. The chain's CDR3 is CAIRRLENTGELFF. The DNA of the CDR3 is TGTGCCATCAGGCGACTAGAGAACACCGGGGAGCTGTTTTTT.

This clonotype was counted a few times. The chain recombines TRBV5-1 with TRBJ2-7; possibly TRBD2 for D (6 bases). Germline CDR1 SGHRS, CDR2 YFSETQ. This CDR3 region has 14 residues. V dropped 5 bases and J dropped 0 bases, with 12 bases sitting between them. The CDR3 DNA is TGCGCCAGCAGGGGACTCATTAGCTCCTACGAGCAGTACTTC. As protein: CASRGLISSYEQYF.

CDR3 bases: TGCAGCGTTCCCGGGAGGGAGCTCCCGGACGGGTCGGGAGAGACCCAGTACTTC. Residues: CSVPGRELPDGSGETQYF. The chain employs TRBV29-1 and TRBJ2-5, with 8 bases fitting TRBD2. The CDR3 runs to 18 residues. Germline values: CDR1 SQVTM, CDR2 ANQGSEA. Trimming took 5 bases from V and 4 from J; bases not matched to a gene: 21.

This sequence joins TRBV5-5 and TRBJ2-5; D ambiguous. Germline CDR1 SGHKS, CDR2 YYEKEE (reference sequence). The germline V and J ends were trimmed by 0 bases and 3 bases, with 12 bases remaining between them. This CDR3 contains 15 residues. This CDR3 reads CASSLGPKGKETQYF. In DNA form, the CDR3 reads TGTGCCAGCAGCTTGGGACCTAAAGGGAAAGAGACCCAGTACTTC.

There are a few counts of this clonotype. The CDR3 bases are TGCAGCGGGGAGACGAACACTGAAGCTTTCTTT. This gives the protein CSGETNTEAFF. V and J are TRBV29-1 and TRBJ1-1; D is unresolved. The germline V gene has CDR1 SQVTM and CDR2 ANQGSEA. The ends were cut back, 7 bases at V and 1 base at J, with 7 bases in the middle. This CDR3 spans 11 amino acids.

The V call is TRBV6-1, the J call TRBJ1-2; no reliable D call. Germline loops: CDR1 MNHNS, CDR2 SASEGT. The V and J ends lost 3 bases and 4 bases respectively, with 0 bases between them. The CDR3 runs to 10 residues. Here the CDR3 reads CASSDYGYTF. The DNA for the CDR3 is TGTGCCAGCAGTGACTATGGCTACACCTTC.

The chain carries TRBV5-1 and TRBJ2-7; no definite D call. The germline V and J ends were trimmed by 1 base and 6 bases, with 14 bases remaining between them. The CDR3 runs 14 residues. Germline V gives CDR1 SGHRS, CDR2 YFSETQ. CDR3 DNA sequence: TGCGCCAGCAGCTTGCACAACAGAGATCCCGAGCAGTACTTC. Protein: CASSLHNRDPEQYF. Using reference TRBV5-1 and TRBJ2-7 for the parts outside the CDR3, the full variable domain is KAGVTQTPRYLIKTRGQQVTLSCSPISGHRSVSWYQQTPGQGLQFLFEYFSETQRNKGNFPGRFSGRQFSNSRSEMNVSTLELGDSALYLCASSLHNRDPEQYFGPGTRLTVT.

V and J are TRBV28 and TRBJ2-7; D is undetermined. Germline V gene sequence: CDR1 MDHEN, CDR2 SYDVKM. Between the trimmed V and J ends, which lost 3 bases and 5 bases, there was a span of 8 bases. This CDR3 spans 12 amino acids. This chain's CDR3 is CASSLLDDEQYF. In DNA form, the CDR3 reads TGTGCCAGCAGTTTGCTGGACGACGAGCAGTACTTC.

Only a few counts were recorded for this clonotype. The rearrangement joins TRBV29-1 to TRBJ2-7; D uncertain. Per the germline V gene, CDR1 is SQVTM and CDR2 is ANQGSEA. This CDR3 contains 14 residues. Between the trimmed V and J ends, which lost 2 bases and 2 bases, there was a span of 13 bases. The CDR3, as DNA: TGCAGCGTTGAAAAGGCAGAGACTCCCTACGAGCAGTACTTC. Protein: CSVEKAETPYEQYF.

This clonotype was counted at least ten times. The V call is TRBV24-1, the J call TRBJ2-3, with D unresolved. The CDR3 length is 12 residues. CDR1 and CDR2 (germline): KGHDR, SFDVKD. V was shortened by 7 bases and J by 3 bases, with 7 bases between the two germline ends. CDR3 DNA sequence: TGTGCCACCAGGCACGAGACAGATACGCAGTATTTT. It codes for CATRHETDTQYF.

This clonotype has a count of ten or more. This sequence joins TRBV12-3 or TRBV12-4 and TRBJ2-7; weak D call: TRBD1 (5 bases). V shed 3 bases and J shed 4 bases, with 13 bases lying between them. The CDR3 is 14 residues long. The CDR3 here is CASSFQQGPYEQYF. In DNA form, the CDR3 reads TGTGCCAGCAGTTTCCAGCAGGGCCCATACGAGCAGTACTTC.

J is TRBJ2-1 and V is TRBV4-1, with 15 bases lining up with TRBD2. This CDR3 spans 16 amino acids. The V gene's germline CDR1 is MGHRA and CDR2 YSYEKL. The trim removed 4 bases at V and 8 bases at J, leaving 6 bases unmatched. CDR3: CASSPLGLAGGYEQFF. The CDR3 DNA sequence: TGCGCCAGCAGCCCGCTGGGACTAGCGGGAGGTTATGAGCAGTTCTTC.

The table lists this clonotype with a few counts. This chain joins TRBV29-1 and TRBJ2-5; no clear D gene. Per germline, CDR1 SQVTM and CDR2 ANQGSEA. This CDR3 has 14 residues. The germline V and J ends were trimmed by 4 bases and 5 bases, with 17 bases remaining between them. The CDR3 nucleotides are TGCAGCGTTGCCATCAGGTTCGATTTCGAGACCCAGTACTTC. Amino acid sequence: CSVAIRFDFETQYF.